This TCR beta chain was profiled in a study of blood T cell repertoires in COVID-19. The wider study: Sites across the United States, Italy and Spain contributed samples from acute and convalescent COVID-19.

For recovered donors of Cohort 3, there were two negative PCRs, clearance, or symptom resolution. In germline, CDR1 is MNHNY, CDR2 SVGAGI (reference sequence). The V and J ends lost 6 bases and 1 base, in that order; junction bases with no gene match: 9. The CDR3 runs to 16 residues. Using immunoSEQ multiplex PCR, the repertoire was profiled, and TCRdb retains in-frame clones only, with some absent. The data contain around 380,000 clones, 87% of them singletons. J is TRBJ1-2 and V is TRBV6-6; 9 nucleotides agree with TRBD1. The sequenced sample consisted of PBMCs or T cells enriched from blood (not recorded which). This receptor was obtained from a man aged 25-45 years who had recovered from COVID-19. This CDR3 reads CASSSPDRGLNYGYTF. In DNA form, the CDR3 reads TGTGCCAGCAGCTCCCCGGACAGGGGTCTTAACTATGGCTACACCTTC.